This T cell receptor beta chain was found in a study of shared clonotypes between healthy human individuals. On the study more broadly: The study used three CD4 naive, three CD4 memory, two CD8 naive and one CD8 memory plate per donor.

Data came from immunoSEQ multiplex PCR; TCRdb stores just in-frame clones and leaves some out. The sample contains about 2.2 million clones, approximately 94% of which appear only once. Germline-derived CDR1 and CDR2 are SEHNR and FQNEAQ (reference sequence). CDR3 size: 16 residues. The V gene lost 3 bases and the J gene lost 6 bases, with 19 bases spanning the gap. As concerns this clone: What it binds is unknown.

Naive CD8 cells comprised CD45RO-negative, CCR7-positively selected cells, excluding terminally differentiated effector memory CD45RA+ cells. Points from the study as a whole: Clonotype sharing across a few donors was observed for around 5% of naive CD4 clonotypes.

The chain combines TRBV7-9 with TRBJ2-3; tentatively, D is TRBD1 or TRBD2 (5 bases each). The sequence derives from a man in his late teens or twenties in good health. Some clones in this sample may be carry-over from other donors' samples. Sample: naive CD8+ T cells from PBMCs. The CDR3 coding sequence is TGTGCCAGCAGCTTGCAAGGGACGCCCGAGTGGGATACGCAGTATTTT. Amino acids: CASSLQGTPEWDTQYF.